Each of the 13 T cell receptor beta chains below was sequenced from the same sample in a study of preoperative IRX-2 immunotherapy in early breast cancer. TCRdb keeps only in-frame clones here, not all; method: immunoSEQ multiplex PCR. The sample carries over 60,000 clones, less than 95% recorded once. Treatment indicated: preoperative locoregional IRX-2 cytokine immunotherapy. Specimen collection occurred from a patient treated with IRX-2 immunotherapy. The receptors originated from a human donor with breast cancer.

This sequence joins TRBV7-2 and TRBJ2-2; possibly TRBD1 for D (6 bases). Trimming shortened V by 5 bases and J by 7 bases, and 11 bases separated the two germline ends. In germline, CDR1 is SGHTA, CDR2 FQGNSA. This CDR3 contains 13 residues. Here the CDR3 reads CASSPWTVGELFF. Written as DNA, the CDR3 is TGTGCCAGCAGCCCGTGGACAGTCGGGGAGCTGTTTTTT.

The chain recombines TRBV28 with TRBJ2-3; unclear D gene. From germline, CDR1 is MDHEN and CDR2 SYDVKM. The CDR3 runs to 11 residues. Trimming took off 3 bases at V and 5 bases at J, with 3 bases between the two ends. CDR3 nucleotides: TGTGCCAGCAGTTTTCGAGATACGCAGTATTTT. Encoded protein: CASSFRDTQYF.

The chain couples TRBV11-2 to TRBJ2-7; D not resolved. CDR3 length: 12 amino acids. Trimming pared 5 bases from V and 7 bases from J, leaving 12 bases between. Germline CDR1 and CDR2: SGHAT and FQNNGV. CDR3: CASSHTSTEQYF. Here the CDR3 DNA reads TGTGCCAGCAGCCATACCAGTACGGAGCAGTACTTC.

This clone was seen just once. The CDR3 is CASSSGRGSGGYNEQFF. CDR3 nucleotides: TGTGCCAGCAGCTCAGGCCGGGGAAGCGGTGGGTACAATGAGCAGTTCTTC. The gene calls are TRBV7-3 and TRBJ2-1, with a tentative D call TRBD2 (5 bases). Trimming took 4 bases from V and 4 from J, leaving 20 bases between them. The CDR3 is 17 amino acids. Germline V gene sequence: CDR1 SGHTA, CDR2 FQGTGA.

The chain's CDR3 is CASSLRRDEQFF. CDR3 nucleotides: TGTGCCAGCAGCCTTCGGCGCGATGAGCAGTTCTTC. The chain joins TRBV11-1 to TRBJ2-1, with no clear D. The CDR3 has 12 amino acids. Germline lookup yields CDR1 SGHAT and CDR2 FQDESV (reference sequence). The V end lost 5 bases, the J end lost 8 bases, and 10 bases lay between the germline ends.

V is TRBV11-2 and J is TRBJ2-7; D not resolved. This CDR3 is 15 amino acids long. Trimming took off 1 base at V and 2 bases at J, with 12 bases between the two ends. Germline CDR1 and CDR2: SGHAT and FQNNGV. The CDR3 DNA reads as TGTGCCAGCAGCTTAGCGTACGGGCTTACCTACGAGCAGTACTTC. Amino acids: CASSLAYGLTYEQYF.

This clone was observed once. The gene calls are TRBV5-1 and TRBJ1-4; 7 bases line up with TRBD1. Germline CDR1 SGHRS, CDR2 YFSETQ. This CDR3 spans 15 amino acids. J gave up 8 bases and V 3 bases, and 10 bases lay outside the gene matches. The CDR3 sequence is CASSSVTGRSEKLFF. Written as DNA, the CDR3 is TGCGCCAGCAGCTCCGTGACAGGGAGAAGCGAAAAACTGTTTTTT. Based on the CDR3 plus reference TRBV5-1 and TRBJ1-4, the full variable domain is KAGVTQTPRYLIKTRGQQVTLSCSPISGHRSVSWYQQTPGQGLQFLFEYFSETQRNKGNFPGRFSGRQFSNSRSEMNVSTLELGDSALYLCASSSVTGRSEKLFFGSGTQLSVL.

The rearrangement joins TRBV19 to TRBJ1-5, with 7 bases identical to TRBD1. The CDR3 spans 18 residues. V was pared by 7 bases and J by 2 bases, with 17 bases of the junction left unmatched. The germline V gene has CDR1 LNHDA and CDR2 SQIVND (reference sequence). The chain's CDR3 is CASTPFRDSGIGNQPQHF. For the CDR3, the DNA is TGTGCCAGTACCCCCTTTCGGGACAGCGGCATTGGCAATCAGCCCCAGCATTTT.

The rearrangement uses TRBV4-3 and TRBJ2-5, with 9 bases fitting TRBD1. CDR1 and CDR2 from the germline V gene are LGHNA and YSLEER. The CDR3 runs 16 residues. J lost 4 bases, V lost 1 base, and 7 bases had no gene match. CDR3 residues: CASSQVALDRGETQYF. CDR3 nucleotide sequence: TGCGCCAGCAGCCAAGTTGCGTTGGACAGGGGAGAGACCCAGTACTTC.

The chain employs TRBV27 and TRBJ2-1; 12 nucleotides align to TRBD2. This CDR3 is 20 amino acids long. CDR1 and CDR2 from the germline V gene are MNHEY and SMNVEV (reference sequence). V lost 7 bases to trimming and J lost 1 base; unmatched junction nucleotides: 17. The CDR3, as DNA: TGTGCCAGCACCGCATCAGGGCTAGCGGGAGGGCGGGGGTCCTACAATGAGCAGTTCTTC. The encoded protein is CASTASGLAGGRGSYNEQFF.

The chain combines TRBV19 with TRBJ2-5, with D perhaps TRBD1 (5 bases). Looked up from germline, CDR1 is LNHDA and CDR2 is SQIVND (reference sequence). Deletions cut 3 bases from V and 0 bases from J, with 20 bases between. The CDR3 length is 18 residues. The CDR3 protein is CASSIILRGGPYQETQYF. For the CDR3, the DNA is TGTGCCAGTAGTATTATTCTTAGGGGTGGCCCGTACCAAGAGACCCAGTACTTC.

The rearrangement joins TRBV30 to TRBJ2-7; a possible D gene is TRBD2 (5 bases). This CDR3 has 12 residues. CDR1 and CDR2 from the germline V gene are GTSNPN and SVGIG (reference sequence). Trimming took off 5 bases at V and 2 bases at J, with 10 bases between the two ends. The CDR3 protein is CAWSDGAYEQYF. DNA for the CDR3: TGTGCCTGGTCGGACGGGGCCTACGAGCAGTACTTC.

V gene TRBV7-2 combines with J gene TRBJ1-2, with D possibly matching TRBD1 (6 bases). Germline CDR1 reads SGHTA; CDR2 reads FQGNSA. This CDR3 is 15 amino acids long. The V end was cut by 1 base, the J end by 7 bases, with 16 bases between. The CDR3 sequence is CASSLEGGRLGGYTF. Here the CDR3 DNA reads TGTGCCAGCAGCTTAGAGGGGGGGCGCTTGGGTGGCTACACCTTC.